Listed here are 12 T cell receptor beta chains from one sample, sequenced in a study of preoperative IRX-2 immunotherapy in early breast cancer. The repertoire was sequenced with immunoSEQ multiplex PCR; TCRdb's copy has only in-frame clones and lacks some. The sample shows 24,000 or so clones, 90% to 95% of them seen only once. This sample's treatment: preoperative locoregional IRX-2 cytokine immunotherapy. Specimen: tumor tissue, collected after IRX-2 immunotherapy. The source is a human donor with breast cancer.

The DNA for the CDR3 is TGTGCCAGCAGTTCTTTAGCGGGAGTACTCACAGATACGCAGTATTTT. This sequence encodes CASSSLAGVLTDTQYF. The chain carries TRBV28 and TRBJ2-3, with 9 bases matching TRBD2. The CDR3 spans 16 residues. With 4 bases clipped from V and 2 bases from J, the junction kept 7 bases outside the gene matches. The germline V gene encodes CDR1 MDHEN and CDR2 SYDVKM.

The chain combines TRBV6-1 with TRBJ2-7, with 7 bases aligning to TRBD1. V was pared by 5 bases and J by 4 bases, with 8 bases of the junction left unmatched. This CDR3 contains 14 residues. Germline lookup yields CDR1 MNHNS and CDR2 SASEGT. The DNA for the CDR3 is TGTGCCAGCAGTACTCCGGGACAGACTTACGAGCAGTACTTC. This codes for CASSTPGQTYEQYF.

In its sample, this clone was seen a few times. The chain employs TRBV16 and TRBJ1-2; D call uncertain. The length of the CDR3 is 13 residues. Trimming left V 3 bases short and J 5 bases short, with 10 bases between. CDR1 and CDR2 from the germline V gene are KGHSY and FQNENV. CDR3 sequence (DNA): TGTGCCAGCAGCCATATAGCTAGGTATGGCTACACCTTC. Protein: CASSHIARYGYTF.

The chain employs TRBV7-2 and TRBJ2-5, with TRBD2 identical over 10 bases. CDR1 is SGHTA and CDR2 is FQGNSA in the germline V gene. There are 14 residues in the CDR3. The ends lost 7 bases at V and 0 bases at J; junction bases unmatched: 2. The CDR3 DNA reads TGTGCCAGCAAGGGACTAGCGCACCAAGAGACCCAGTACTTC. This encodes CASKGLAHQETQYF.

The CDR3 bases are TGTGCCACCGAAACTACAAGGACTAGCTCCTACAATGAGCAGTTCTTC. This sequence encodes CATETTRTSSYNEQFF. The V and J genes are TRBV15 and TRBJ2-1; 7 bases match TRBD2. Losses at the gene ends were 8 bases for V and 0 bases for J; bases not matched to a gene: 10. Per the germline V gene, CDR1 is LNHNV and CDR2 is YYDKDF (reference sequence). This CDR3 has 16 residues. The entire variable domain, with the rest obtained from reference TRBV15 and TRBJ2-1, is as follows: DAMVIQNPRYQVTQFGKPVTLSCSQTLNHNVMYWYQQKSSQAPKLLFHYYDKDFNNEADTPDNFQSRRPNTSFCFLDIRSPGLGDTAMYLCATETTRTSSYNEQFFGPGTRLTVL.

A single count supports this clone. The chain joins TRBV19 to TRBJ2-3, with TRBD1 matching 8 bases. CDR1 is LNHDA, CDR2 SQIVND, per germline (reference sequence). The V gene end was trimmed by 9 bases and the J gene end by 0 bases; junction bases not matched to a gene: 5. The length of the CDR3 is 14 residues. The CDR3 nucleotides are TGTGCCAGCAAACAGGGGGTTAGCACAGATACGCAGTATTTT. This codes for CASKQGVSTDTQYF.

This clone was counted once. The V call is TRBV28, the J call TRBJ2-7; 8 positions agree with TRBD2. The CDR3 spans 14 residues. Unmatched junction bases numbered 7, after V lost 8 bases and J lost 1 base. CDR1 and CDR2 (germline): MDHEN, SYDVKM. This CDR3 reads CASEPGLGSYEQYF. The CDR3 DNA follows: TGTGCCAGCGAGCCGGGACTAGGGTCCTACGAGCAGTACTTC.

The chain uses TRBV15 and TRBJ1-2; TRBD1 might be the D (5 bases). Germline loops: CDR1 LNHNV, CDR2 YYDKDF (reference sequence). V was clipped by 0 bases and J by 6 bases, with 17 bases between them. CDR3 length: 16 amino acids. The CDR3, as DNA: TGTGCCACCAGCAGAGATGGACTGAGGGTACAGGATGGCTACACCTTC. Translated: CATSRDGLRVQDGYTF.

This clone came up once. J is TRBJ2-7 and V is TRBV7-2; 10 bases line up with TRBD2. The CDR3 loop spans 15 amino acids. V lost 2 bases, J lost 7 bases, and 8 bases stayed unmatched. Germline CDR1 is SGHTA and CDR2 is FQGNSA. CDR3 region: CASSLSLAGAGEQYF. Here the CDR3 DNA reads TGTGCCAGCAGCTTAAGCCTAGCGGGGGCAGGGGAGCAGTACTTC.

V is TRBV30 and J is TRBJ1-1; D remains ambiguous. The germline V gene has CDR1 GTSNPN and CDR2 SVGIG (reference sequence). The V end was cut by 0 bases, the J end by 5 bases, with 10 bases between. This CDR3 region has 13 residues. The CDR3 DNA reads as TGTGCCTGGAGTGTAAGTGCAGCGACTGAAGCTTTCTTT. Its translation: CAWSVSAATEAFF.

This chain links TRBV4-1 with TRBJ1-1; D uncertain. V was pared by 1 base and J by 1 base, with 13 bases between. The CDR3 loop spans 16 amino acids. Germline V gene sequence: CDR1 MGHRA, CDR2 YSYEKL. CDR3 in DNA: TGCGCCAGCAGCCAAGGGATAGCTTCGGGGAACACTGAAGCTTTCTTT. The encoded protein is CASSQGIASGNTEAFF.

The V call is TRBV28, the J call TRBJ1-1; D is unclear. V dropped 7 bases and J dropped 2 bases, with 14 bases sitting between them. Germline V lookup: CDR1 MDHEN, CDR2 SYDVKM. This CDR3 is 14 amino acids long. In DNA, the CDR3 is TGTGCCAGCAACCGTTTTAGGTCTAACACTGAAGCTTTCTTT. Translation gives CASNRFRSNTEAFF. Based on the CDR3 plus reference TRBV28 and TRBJ1-1, the full variable domain is DVKVTQSSRYLVKRTGEKVFLECVQDMDHENMFWYRQDPGLGLRLIYFSYDVKMKEKGDIPEGYSVSREKKERFSLILESASTNQTSMYLCASNRFRSNTEAFFGQGTRLTVV.